This TCR beta chain originates from a study of blood T cells in healthy people across ages. Study in general: About one barcoded beta molecule per two T cells was captured by template switching. Findings of the study overall: Investigators treated diversity estimates from one million T cells as underestimates. Whereas aged donors had fewer naive CD4+ cells, long-lived donors had more of them and higher diversity.

Using a J-beta primer mix together with a sample-barcoded 5' primer, a second PCR was run for roughly 7 to 11 cycles. Every single cDNA molecule received a tag from a template-switch adaptor with 12 random nucleotides. TCRdb re-derived calls from the 5' RACE reads in MiXCR, one entry per CDR3 protein. The sample gives about 1,500,000 distinct CDR3 sequences, about 43% of which show up once; roughly 7.9% is in the top ten. Trimming at V came to 8 bases and at J to 2 bases, leaving 12 bases not matched to a gene. The CDR3 totals 15 residues. Germline values: CDR1 DFQATT, CDR2 SNEGSKA (reference sequence). A note on this clonotype: Its matching antigen is unknown.

The chain has TRBV20-1 and TRBJ2-3, with TRBD1 identical over 8 bases. The TCR sequence derives from a woman aged 18 to 35 in good health. The sample taken for sequencing was blood. The CDR3 sequence: CSTTGGQLLTDTQYF. The CDR3 bases are TGCAGTACCACAGGGGGGCAACTCCTCACAGATACGCAGTATTTT.